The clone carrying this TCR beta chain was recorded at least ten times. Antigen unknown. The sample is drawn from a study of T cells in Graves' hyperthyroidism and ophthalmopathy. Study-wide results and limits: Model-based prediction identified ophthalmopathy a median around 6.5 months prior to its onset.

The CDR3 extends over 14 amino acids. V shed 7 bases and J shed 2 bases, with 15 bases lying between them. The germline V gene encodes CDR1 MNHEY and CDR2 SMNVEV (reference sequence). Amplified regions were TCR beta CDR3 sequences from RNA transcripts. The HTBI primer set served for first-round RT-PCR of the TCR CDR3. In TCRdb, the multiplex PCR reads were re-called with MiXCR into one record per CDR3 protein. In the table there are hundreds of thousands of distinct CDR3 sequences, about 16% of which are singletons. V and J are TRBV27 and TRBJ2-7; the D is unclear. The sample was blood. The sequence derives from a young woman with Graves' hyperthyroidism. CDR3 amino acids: CASNTLGPTYEQYF. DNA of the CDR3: TGTGCCAGCAATACCTTGGGCCCCACCTACGAGCAGTACTTC.